This T cell receptor beta chain is drawn from a study of T-cell memory formation after mild COVID-19 (dated by TCRdb to 2020 to 2023). Notes on the research overall: TCR sequence clusters from the two donors were largely donor specific. Longitudinal TCRalpha and TCRbeta repertoire sequencing tracked T-cell clones expanding and contracting after mild COVID-19 in two donors. The cohort was made up of two young adult volunteers, one female and one male, who were previously healthy. Summary of the overall study and its limitations: Some responding clones were detected in pre-infection memory, which suggested that pre-existing cross-reactive memory T cells had joined the SARS-CoV-2 response. Clones contracting from day 15 to 85 had balanced CD4/CD8 phenotypes, while a second wave expanding from day 15 to 37 was biased towards CD4+. The second-wave clones that peaked on day 37 were not confirmed to be SARS-CoV-2 specific. Contracting CD4+ clones turned up mainly in the CM and EM memory subsets, whereas EMRA was where CD8+ clones were enriched. Only a couple of mild cases were covered in the study, and larger cohorts including severe cases with pre-infection samples were considered necessary.

The cysteine opens and the phenylalanine closes a CDR3 of 14 amino acids. Only CDR3 DNA is held: 42 bases, read in frame from base 1. V is shortened by 5 bases, J by 7 bases, and the region joining them spans 14 bases. Ficoll-Paque density gradient centrifugation was the method used to isolate PBMCs. Worth noting for this clonotype: Its specific antigen is unknown. There are no base qualities to consult, and no much larger clone falls within one base.

The instrument given in TCRdb is Illumina NovaSeq 6000. Using 5'RACE with constant-segment primers, TCRalpha and TCRbeta cDNA libraries were constructed, with sample barcodes and unique molecular identifiers added in the process. Trizol reagent was used to extract RNA from every sample. The libraries were amplified in two PCR steps, and the second step added a second sample barcode and Illumina TruSeq adapters. Sequencing of libraries was performed on an Illumina NovaSeq with 2 x 150 bp paired-end reads. The source study handled its data this way. With migec v1.2.7, reads were demultiplexed and then collapsed into UMI-guided consensus sequences. Using mixcr v2.1.11, the UMI consensuses were aligned to TRA and TRB V and J templates and assembled into clonotypes. A clonotype was counted as expanded or contracted only if both edgeR and NoisET called the change significant, with noise models trained on biological replicates. For edgeR calls, the thresholds were a false discovery rate-adjusted p below 0.01 and a log2 fold-change of 1. As an exploratory analysis of dynamics, PCA with hierarchical clustering was applied to max-normalized trajectories of the 1000 most abundant clonotypes. Separately sequenced CD4+ and CD8+ repertoires were used to assign the CD4 or CD8 phenotype of responding clones. In-frame beta chains were kept once TCRdb had trimmed the public reads at Q25 with fastp and called clones with MiXCR. Under each unique CDR3 protein, matching rows form one entry showing the most common genes and DNA. The V and J calls and clone size are TCRdb's, not the authors'. In this sample the table shows 530,000 or so distinct CDR3 sequences, 15% to 20% of which occur a single time. Jointly, the top ten make up 8.1% of the sample.

This sequence originates from an adult woman who had mild COVID-19 (a few samples of this study predate the infection). The sample titles of this study are shuffled in the database, so cell type and time point are left out; the donor was told from shared clones. The chain is made from TRBV12-3 or TRBV12-4 and TRBJ2-2; TRBD2 is a possible D gene, resting on 6 matching bases. Source material: PBMCs or a T cell subset sorted from them (not recorded which). The nucleotides are TGTGCCAGCAGTGTGACTAGTACTAGCGGGGAGCTGTTTTTT. This codes for CASSVTSTSGELFF.